The rows below give T cell receptor beta chains drawn from one sample of a study of CD8+ T cells in alopecia areata. Profiled with immunoSEQ multiplex PCR; TCRdb holds only in-frame clones, not every one. The top ten clones hold about 5.5% of a sample with 150,000 to 250,000 clones, roughly 64% of them seen once. The sequencing used CD4+ T cells sorted from blood, collected at week 24, from a patient treated with tofacitinib. The receptors originated from a human donor with alopecia areata. The CDR3 runs from the conserved cysteine through the conserved F or W. The D gene is left open where the match is weak. Not all rows give a size; the values are once, few, many and, for expanded clones, a class.

TRBD1 | TRBJ2-7 | TRBV5-6 | . | CASSLGRGQTYEQYF | TGTGCCAGCAGCTTGGGCAGGGGGCAGACCTACGAGCAGTACTTC
TRBD1 | TRBJ1-1 | TRBV4-1 | few | CASSQVGTGMNTEAFF | TGCGCCAGCAGCCAAGTCGGGACAGGTATGAACACTGAAGCTTTCTTT
. | TRBJ2-1 | TRBV7-9 | . | CASSWVGDEQFF | TGTGCCAGCAGCTGGGTAGGGGACGAGCAGTTCTTC
TRBD2 | TRBJ2-1 | TRBV7-2 | few | CASSRTSGDLDEQFF | TGTGCCAGCAGCCGGACTAGCGGAGACCTAGATGAGCAGTTCTTC
. | TRBJ1-2 | TRBV2 | . | CAIGQQVYGYTF | TGTGCCATCGGACAGCAAGTATATGGCTACACCTTC
. | TRBJ1-4 | TRBV27 | . | CASSLWGREEKLFF | TGTGCCAGCAGTTTATGGGGGCGCGAGGAAAAACTGTTTTTT
. | TRBJ2-4 | TRBV23-1 | . | CASSHEGQPKNIQYF | TGCGCCAGCAGTCATGAAGGACAGCCCAAAAACATTCAGTACTTC
. | TRBJ2-7 | TRBV6-5 | . | CASSYSGTEGGEQYF | TGTGCCAGCAGTTACTCCGGGACCGAGGGGGGGGAGCAGTACTTC
TRBD2 | TRBJ2-2 | TRBV4-2 | . | CASSQFAGDGELFF | TGTGCCAGCAGCCAATTTGCGGGGGACGGGGAGCTGTTTTTT
. | TRBJ2-3 | TRBV7-9 | . | CASSMGLPDTDTQYF | TGTGCCAGCAGCATGGGACTCCCAGACACAGATACGCAGTATTTT
. | TRBJ2-2 | TRBV5-5 | once | CASSAGPGTGELFF | TGTGCCAGCAGCGCTGGGCCCGGGACCGGGGAGCTGTTTTTT
. | TRBJ2-3 | TRBV7-8 | few | CASSLARRADTQYF | TGTGCCAGCAGCTTAGCTCGACGAGCAGATACGCAGTATTTT
. | TRBJ2-2 | TRBV19 | few | CASSTTGDTGELFF | TGTGCCAGTAGTACCACAGGTGACACCGGGGAGCTGTTTTTT
TRBD2 | TRBJ2-7 | TRBV5-4 | . | CASSLELAGVTEQYF | TGTGCCAGCAGCTTGGAACTAGCGGGAGTTACGGAGCAGTACTTC
TRBD1 | TRBJ2-7 | TRBV30 | once | CAWREHRGQFYEQYF | TGTGCCTGGAGGGAACACCGGGGACAGTTCTACGAGCAGTACTTC
. | TRBJ1-6 | TRBV27 | . | CASSSGSSYNSPLHF | TGTGCCAGCAGTTCAGGGAGCTCCTATAATTCACCCCTCCACTTT
. | TRBJ2-5 | TRBV5-6 | few | CASSLVVGETQYF | TGTGCCAGCAGCTTGGTAGTAGGCGAGACCCAGTACTTC
TRBD1 | TRBJ2-3 | TRBV7-9 | . | CASSRQGWADTQYF | TGTGCCAGCAGCCGACAGGGGTGGGCAGATACGCAGTATTTT
. | TRBJ2-5 | TRBV5-1 | . | CASSTDQETQYF | TGCGCCAGCAGCACGGACCAAGAGACCCAGTACTTC
TRBD2 | TRBJ2-2 | TRBV30 | . | CAWSVRASGTRRTGELFF | TGTGCCTGGAGTGTACGGGCTAGCGGAACCCGGCGCACCGGGGAGCTGTTTTTT
. | TRBJ2-3 | TRBV28 | . | CASSSIDLETGDTQYF | TGTGCCAGCAGTTCTATAGATCTGGAAACGGGGGATACGCAGTATTTT
. | TRBJ1-5 | TRBV2 | . | CASRGTQGKNQPQHF | TGTGCCAGCAGGGGGACGCAGGGAAAAAATCAGCCCCAGCATTTT